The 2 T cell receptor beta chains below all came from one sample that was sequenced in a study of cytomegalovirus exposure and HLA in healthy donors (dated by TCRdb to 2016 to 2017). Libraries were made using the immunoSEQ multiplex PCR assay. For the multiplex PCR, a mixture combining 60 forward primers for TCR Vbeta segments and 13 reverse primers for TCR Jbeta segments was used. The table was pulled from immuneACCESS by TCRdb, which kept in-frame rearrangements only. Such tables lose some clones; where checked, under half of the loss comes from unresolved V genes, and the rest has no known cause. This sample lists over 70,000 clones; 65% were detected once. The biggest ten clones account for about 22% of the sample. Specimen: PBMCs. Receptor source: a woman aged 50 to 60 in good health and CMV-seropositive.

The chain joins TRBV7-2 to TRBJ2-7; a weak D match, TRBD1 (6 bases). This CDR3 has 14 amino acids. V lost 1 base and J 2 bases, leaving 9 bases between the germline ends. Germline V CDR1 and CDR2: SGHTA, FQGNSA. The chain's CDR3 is CASSLGTATYEQYF. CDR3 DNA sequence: TGTGCCAGCAGCTTAGGGACAGCCACCTACGAGCAGTACTTC.

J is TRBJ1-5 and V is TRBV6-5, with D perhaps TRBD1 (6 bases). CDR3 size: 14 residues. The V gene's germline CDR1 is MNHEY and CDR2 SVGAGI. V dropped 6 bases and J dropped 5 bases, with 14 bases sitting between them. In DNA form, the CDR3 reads TGTGCCAGCAGCCCTGGACAGAACCATCAGCCCCAGCATTTT. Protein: CASSPGQNHQPQHF.